A single sample is the source of the 28 T cell receptor beta chains below, sequenced in a study of blood T cells in healthy people across ages. PCR was performed a second time for about 7 to 12 cycles using a sample-barcoded 5' primer and a J-beta primer mix. TCRdb processed the 5' RACE reads anew with MiXCR; each CDR3 protein has one entry. The profile shows hundreds of thousands of distinct CDR3 sequences, about 52% of them singletons. Source material: blood. The receptors stem from a woman aged 60-70 years in good health.

The chain is built from TRBV4-3 and TRBJ2-1, with 7 positions matching TRBD2. After removal of 2 bases from V and 1 base from J, the junction contained 5 bases not matched to a gene. This CDR3 spans 16 amino acids. Looked up from germline, CDR1 is LGHNA and CDR2 is YSLEER. The CDR3 protein is CASSQSARESYNEQFF. DNA for the CDR3: TGCGCCAGCAGCCAATCAGCGCGGGAGTCCTACAATGAGCAGTTCTTC.

In this sample, this clonotype turned up a few times. The V call is TRBV6-2 or TRBV6-3, the J call TRBJ2-7, with 12 bases lining up with TRBD2. CDR1 and CDR2 from the germline V gene are MNHEY and SVGEGT. The J segment lost 0 bases and the V segment lost 4 bases, leaving 7 bases of the junction unmatched. This CDR3 region has 17 residues. The CDR3 region is CASSSHRLAGVSYEQYF. The CDR3 DNA sequence: TGTGCCAGCAGTTCTCACCGACTAGCGGGAGTCTCCTACGAGCAGTACTTC.

V is TRBV29-1 and J is TRBJ2-6; D ambiguous. Germline V gene sequence: CDR1 SQVTM, CDR2 ANQGSEA. There are 13 residues in the CDR3. The ends were cut back, 7 bases at V and 3 bases at J, with 10 bases in the middle. Here the CDR3 DNA reads TGCAGCGCCGGAGAATTTGGGGCCAACGTCCTGACTTTC. Amino acid sequence: CSAGEFGANVLTF.

This clonotype turned up a few times. The CDR3 nucleotides read TGTGCCAGCAGTGACCCGGGACGGATGTACCAAGAGACCCAGTACTTC. Translation: CASSDPGRMYQETQYF. J is TRBJ2-5 and V is TRBV25-1; D possibly uses TRBD1 or TRBD2 (5 bases each). Germline CDR1 MGHDK, CDR2 SYGVNS. The CDR3 is made up of 16 amino acids. V was trimmed by 3 bases and J by 0 bases, leaving 14 bases between them. The complete variable domain, with remaining parts taken from reference TRBV25-1 and TRBJ2-5, reads EADIYQTPRYLVIGTGKKITLECSQTMGHDKMYWYQQDPGMELHLIHYSYGVNSTEKGDLSSESTVSRIRTEHFPLTLESARPSHTSQYLCASSDPGRMYQETQYFGPGTRLLVL.

This clonotype was counted a few times. The chain employs TRBV5-1 and TRBJ2-5; TRBD2 is a possible D gene (6 bases). Per the germline V gene, CDR1 is SGHRS and CDR2 is YFSETQ. Trimming took 0 bases from V and 1 from J, leaving 10 bases between them. The CDR3 covers 15 residues. The CDR3 DNA reads as TGCGCCAGCAGCTTGGGGAGGGGCCTCCAAGAGACCCAGTACTTC. This gives the protein CASSLGRGLQETQYF.

The V gene is TRBV21-1, the J gene TRBJ2-4; TRBD1, as called in the table, went unchecked against the DNA. TRBV21-1 is a documented pseudogene. The CDR3 is 16 residues long. The CDR3 region has the DNA TGTGCCAGCAGCAAAAGGCGGGGCCAGGGACTGGACATTCAGTACTTC. Its translation is CASSKRRGQGLDIQYF.

The genes are TRBV7-2 and TRBJ2-7; D might be TRBD1 (6 bases). The CDR3 consists of 14 residues. The V gene lost 3 bases and the J gene lost 5 bases, with 14 bases spanning the gap. Germline V gene lookup returns CDR1 SGHTA and CDR2 FQGNSA. CDR3 coding DNA: TGTGCCAGCAGCTTTGAGTGGGACACCGACGAGCAGTACTTC. The encoded protein is CASSFEWDTDEQYF.

The genes are TRBV3-1 and TRBJ1-2; tentative D call: TRBD1 (5 bases). The germline V gene encodes CDR1 LGHDT and CDR2 YNNKEL (reference sequence). The V end was cut by 4 bases, the J end by 4 bases, with 13 bases between. The CDR3 extends over 14 amino acids. The CDR3: CASSPEGTGYGYTF. The CDR3, as DNA: TGTGCCAGCAGCCCCGAGGGGACGGGCTATGGCTACACCTTC. The variable domain in full, completed from reference TRBV3-1 and TRBJ1-2, reads DTAVSQTPKYLVTQMGNDKSIKCEQNLGHDTMYWYKQDSKKFLKIMFSYNNKELIINETVPNRFSPKSPDKAHLNLHINSLELGDSAVYFCASSPEGTGYGYTFGSGTRLTVV.

The rearrangement links TRBV7-9 to TRBJ1-2; D uncertain. Germline CDR1 SEHNR, CDR2 FQNEAQ (reference sequence). V lost 4 bases and J lost 8, with 17 bases in between. CDR3 size: 14 residues. CDR3 sequence (DNA): TGTGCCAGCAGCTCGTACGGGAAGGAAGGCGGCTACACCTTC. Residues: CASSSYGKEGGYTF.

This clonotype has just a few counts. V is TRBV5-5 and J is TRBJ2-7, with 11 bases identical to TRBD2. This CDR3 contains 15 residues. Germline CDR1 reads SGHKS; CDR2 reads YYEKEE (reference sequence). Unmatched junction bases numbered 5, after V lost 2 bases and J lost 4 bases. CDR3 region: CASSFLAGGAYEQYF. The CDR3 region has the DNA TGTGCCAGCAGCTTTTTAGCGGGAGGGGCGTACGAGCAGTACTTC.

The gene calls are TRBV5-1 and TRBJ2-6, with TRBD1 identical over 7 bases. The CDR3 is 17 amino acids. Per germline, CDR1 SGHRS and CDR2 YFSETQ. J gave up 0 bases and V 4 bases, and 7 bases lay outside the gene matches. The CDR3 DNA is TGCGCCAGCAGCATGACAGGGCTCAGCTCTGGGGCCAACGTCCTGACTTTC. This encodes CASSMTGLSSGANVLTF.

The CDR3 nucleotides read TGTGCCAGCAGCCCGATAAGTACTAGCTCCGAGCAGTACTTC. As protein: CASSPISTSSEQYF. The rearrangement joins TRBV7-9 to TRBJ2-7, with D tentatively TRBD2 (6 bases). Trimming removed 5 bases at V and 6 bases at J, with 17 bases between. Germline V gene lookup returns CDR1 SEHNR and CDR2 FQNEAQ (reference sequence). The CDR3 contains 14 residues.

This clonotype occurred a few times. The J gene is TRBJ2-1, the V gene TRBV20-1, with TRBD2 matching 14 bases. Germline lookup yields CDR1 DFQATT and CDR2 SNEGSKA (reference sequence). CDR3 length: 14 residues. V dropped 6 bases and J dropped 8; count of bases not matched to a gene: 6. The chain's CDR3 is CSAPGTSGSHEQFF. As DNA, the CDR3 is TGCAGTGCCCCCGGGACTAGCGGGAGTCATGAGCAGTTCTTC.

V and J are TRBV7-6 and TRBJ2-6; TRBD1 or TRBD2 may be the D gene (5 bases each). With 4 bases removed from V and 0 bases from J, the gap between germline ends came to 13 bases. Germline V CDR1 and CDR2: SGHVS, FNYEAQ. The CDR3 extends over 17 amino acids. The DNA for the CDR3 is TGTGCCAGCAGCTCCGCCATCGGGACCTCTGGGGCCAACGTCCTGACTTTC. Its protein product is CASSSAIGTSGANVLTF.

The V call is TRBV6-5, the J call TRBJ1-2; D uncertain. The V gene's germline CDR1 is MNHEY and CDR2 SVGAGI. The CDR3 runs 15 residues. Trimming removed 0 bases from V and 4 bases from J, with 12 bases in between. CDR3 in DNA: TGTGCCAGCAGTTACTCCTCGGCAGGACTCTATGGCTACACCTTC. This gives the protein CASSYSSAGLYGYTF.

The J gene is TRBJ2-7, the V gene TRBV6-2 or TRBV6-3; 8 bases agree with TRBD1. This CDR3 contains 16 residues. Trimming cost V 2 bases and J 2 bases; bases outside gene matches: 8. Germline CDR1 MNHEY, CDR2 SVGEGT. In DNA, the CDR3 is TGTGCCAGCAGTTACCCGGGGGACAGGAATACCTACGAGCAGTACTTC. Residues: CASSYPGDRNTYEQYF.

The V gene is TRBV5-5, the J gene TRBJ1-5; TRBD1 agrees at 8 bases. CDR1 is SGHKS, CDR2 YYEKEE, per germline (reference sequence). The V gene end was trimmed by 4 bases and the J gene end by 0 bases; junction bases not matched to a gene: 9. CDR3 size: 17 residues. The CDR3 sequence: CASSHDRGEGSNQPQHF. The CDR3 nucleotides are TGTGCCAGCAGCCACGACAGGGGTGAGGGTAGCAATCAGCCCCAGCATTTT. Full variable domain (outside the CDR3, taken from reference TRBV5-5 and TRBJ1-5): DAGVTQSPTHLIKTRGQQVTLRCSPISGHKSVSWYQQVLGQGPQFIFQYYEKEERGRGNFPDRFSARQFPNYSSELNVNALLLGDSALYLCASSHDRGEGSNQPQHFGDGTRLSIL.

The chain recombines TRBV7-3 with TRBJ1-1; a weak D match, TRBD1 (5 bases). Looked up from germline, CDR1 is SGHTA and CDR2 is FQGTGA. The CDR3 consists of 15 residues. The V end was cut by 5 bases, the J end by 1 base, with 14 bases between. The CDR3 region has the DNA TGTGCCAGCAGCCCCGGGGGGAGAGCGAACACTGAAGCTTTCTTT. It codes for CASSPGGRANTEAFF.

The rearrangement joins TRBV15 to TRBJ2-1; 10 nucleotides match TRBD1. CDR3 length: 19 amino acids. The V segment lost 5 bases and the J segment 1 base; nucleotides outside the gene matches: 14. Germline V CDR1 and CDR2: LNHNV, YYDKDF (reference sequence). CDR3 amino acids: CATSPRTGGVSRSYNEQFF. For the CDR3, the DNA is TGTGCCACCAGCCCGCGGACAGGGGGAGTATCGAGATCCTACAATGAGCAGTTCTTC.

The chain links TRBV7-2 to TRBJ2-7; D is perhaps TRBD1 or TRBD2 (7 bases each). V was clipped by 3 bases and J by 5 bases, with 14 bases between them. CDR1 is SGHTA and CDR2 is FQGNSA in the germline V gene. This CDR3 has 14 residues. The CDR3 nucleotides are TGTGCCAGCAGCTTCCAGGGGGGGGACAACGAGCAGTACTTC. Protein sequence: CASSFQGGDNEQYF.

This chain uses TRBV27 with TRBJ2-6; 7 bases fit TRBD1. Per germline, CDR1 MNHEY and CDR2 SMNVEV (reference sequence). V lost 5 bases, J lost 0 bases, and 10 bases stayed unmatched. The CDR3 sequence is 18 residues long. This chain's CDR3 is CASSHMTGIISGANVLTF. The DNA of the CDR3 is TGTGCCAGCAGTCACATGACAGGGATCATCTCTGGGGCCAACGTCCTGACTTTC.

V usage is TRBV2 and J usage is TRBJ1-1; 7 bases line up with TRBD1. After removal of 5 bases from V and 8 bases from J, the junction contained 11 bases not matched to a gene. Looked up from germline, CDR1 is SNHLY and CDR2 is FYNNEI. The CDR3 contains 14 residues. The CDR3 spells CASSRNRGGSEAFF. Written as DNA, the CDR3 is TGTGCCAGCAGTAGGAACAGGGGAGGGTCCGAAGCTTTCTTT. The full variable domain, with the rest looked up from reference TRBV2 and TRBJ1-1, is EPEVTQTPSHQVTQMGQEVILRCVPISNHLYFYWYRQILGQKVEFLVSFYNNEISEKSEIFDDQFSVERPDGSNFTLKIRSTKLEDSAMYFCASSRNRGGSEAFFGQGTRLTVV.

This sequence joins TRBV7-2 and TRBJ2-7, with D perhaps assigned TRBD1 or TRBD2 (5 bases each). V was trimmed by 5 bases and J by 4 bases, leaving 18 bases between them. This CDR3 contains 15 residues. Germline V gene lookup returns CDR1 SGHTA and CDR2 FQGNSA. The CDR3 here is CASSLAGGHIYEQYF. Written as DNA, the CDR3 is TGTGCCAGCAGCCTCGCTGGGGGTCACATTTACGAGCAGTACTTC.

V usage is TRBV20-1 and J usage is TRBJ2-1; a weak D match, TRBD1 (5 bases). The CDR3 consists of 13 residues. Germline CDR1 reads DFQATT; CDR2 reads SNEGSKA (reference sequence). The V end was cut by 5 bases, the J end by 3 bases, with 11 bases between. This CDR3 is CSAAARGYNEQFF. Written as DNA, the CDR3 is TGCAGTGCTGCGGCTAGGGGCTACAATGAGCAGTTCTTC.

This clonotype was seen a handful of times. The chain uses TRBV7-9 and TRBJ1-6; D is perhaps TRBD1 (5 bases). Germline assignment: CDR1 SEHNR and CDR2 FQNEAQ (reference sequence). This CDR3 has 13 residues. Trimming left V 3 bases short and J 10 bases short, with 10 bases between. CDR3 in amino acids: CASSLGVRSPLHF. For the CDR3, the DNA is TGTGCCAGCAGCTTGGGGGTACGATCACCCCTCCACTTT.

V usage is TRBV15 and J usage is TRBJ2-5, with D perhaps TRBD1 (6 bases). Trimming removed 3 bases at V and 3 bases at J, with 11 bases between. Germline CDR1 is LNHNV and CDR2 is YYDKDF (reference sequence). This CDR3 has 14 amino acids. CDR3 residues: CATSSGQKEETQYF. DNA of the CDR3: TGTGCCACCAGCAGTGGACAGAAAGAAGAGACCCAGTACTTC.

The chain employs TRBV29-1 and TRBJ1-1; the D gene is possibly TRBD1 (6 bases). Looked up from germline, CDR1 is SQVTM and CDR2 is ANQGSEA. V lost 6 bases and J lost 4, with 12 bases in between. This CDR3 is built from 12 residues. The CDR3 coding sequence is TGCAGCGTCTCGGGGGCCAGCACTGAAGCTTTCTTT. Its protein is CSVSGASTEAFF.

As regards this clonotype: At one boundary the junction diverges from the germline segment, which might be a read error. The chain couples TRBV7-9 to TRBJ1-1; TRBD1 is a possible D gene (6 bases). Germline V CDR1 and CDR2: SEHNR, FQNEAQ (reference sequence). The CDR3 runs to 15 residues. CDR3 in amino acids: CASSPRQDQNTEVFF. Here the CDR3 DNA reads TGTGCCAGCAGCCCGCGACAGGATCAGAACACTGAAGTTTTCTTT. Full variable domain (remainder filled in from reference TRBV7-9 and TRBJ1-1): DTGVSQNPRHKITKRGQNVTFRCDPISEHNRLYWYRQTLGQGPEFLTYFQNEAQLEKSRLLSDRFSAERPKGSFSTLEIQRTEQGDSAMYLCASSPRQDQNTEVFFGQGTRLTVV.